This is a list of T cell receptor beta chains from one sample in a study of beta chain features in type 1 diabetes. Profiled with immunoSEQ multiplex PCR; TCRdb holds only in-frame clones, not every one. The top ten hold approximately 0.11% of the sample, which has around 690,000 clones, roughly 12% seen once. The material sequenced was naive CD4+ T cells from blood. Every receptor here comes from a man in his thirties or forties with type 1 diabetes. CDR3s include the opening cysteine and the closing phenylalanine or tryptophan. Fields, in order: clone size, V gene, J gene, D gene, CDR3 length, CDR3 DNA, CDR3 protein. A D gene is named only where the DNA matches it firmly. Clone size is stated in some rows and not others, as once, few, many or a class when expanded.

clone size: -
V gene: TRBV5-1
J gene: TRBJ1-2
D gene: TRBD1
CDR3 length: 14
CDR3 DNA: TGCGCCAGCAGCCGACAGGGACAGGGGAGAGGCTACACCTTC
CDR3 protein: CASSRQGQGRGYTF

clone size: few
V gene: TRBV5-4
J gene: TRBJ2-7
D gene: TRBD2
CDR3 length: 15
CDR3 DNA: TGTGCCAGCAGCCCTAAAGGGAGGGACCGCTACGAGCAGTACTTC
CDR3 protein: CASSPKGRDRYEQYF

clone size: few
V gene: TRBV29-1
J gene: TRBJ1-5
D gene: TRBD1
CDR3 length: 13
CDR3 DNA: TGCAGCGTCGGCGAACAGGGGCGCCAGCCCCAGCATTTT
CDR3 protein: CSVGEQGRQPQHF

clone size: -
V gene: TRBV2
J gene: TRBJ2-5
D gene: TRBD2
CDR3 length: 14
CDR3 DNA: TGTGCCACCAAAGCGGGGGCCGCACAAGAGACCCAGTACTTC
CDR3 protein: CATKAGAAQETQYF

clone size: -
V gene: TRBV10-3
J gene: TRBJ2-3
D gene: -
CDR3 length: 18
CDR3 DNA: TGTGCCATCAGGTCCTCGGGACAGGGGACTAGCGGCACAGATACGCAGTATTTT
CDR3 protein: CAIRSSGQGTSGTDTQYF

clone size: -
V gene: TRBV19
J gene: TRBJ2-2
D gene: TRBD1
CDR3 length: 15
CDR3 DNA: TGTGCCAGTAGTACCCAGGGGGCGCACACCGGGGAGCTGTTTTTT
CDR3 protein: CASSTQGAHTGELFF

clone size: few
V gene: TRBV25-1
J gene: TRBJ2-2
D gene: TRBD2
CDR3 length: 15
CDR3 DNA: TGTGCCAGCAGTGCTAGCGGGGGAATGTCCGGGGAGCTGTTTTTT
CDR3 protein: CASSASGGMSGELFF

clone size: -
V gene: TRBV6-6
J gene: TRBJ1-4
D gene: TRBD1
CDR3 length: 16
CDR3 DNA: TGTGCCAGCAGTCCGGGACAGGGGGCTTTTGGAGAAAAACTGTTTTTT
CDR3 protein: CASSPGQGAFGEKLFF

clone size: -
V gene: TRBV5-1
J gene: TRBJ1-2
D gene: -
CDR3 length: 12
CDR3 DNA: TGCGCCAGCAGCTTGGATGTAGATGGCTACACCTTC
CDR3 protein: CASSLDVDGYTF

clone size: few
V gene: TRBV28
J gene: TRBJ2-7
D gene: -
CDR3 length: 14
CDR3 DNA: TGTGCCAGCAGTTTACTACAGCAATTCTACGAGCAGTACTTC
CDR3 protein: CASSLLQQFYEQYF

clone size: few
V gene: TRBV12-2
J gene: TRBJ2-7
D gene: -
CDR3 length: 13
CDR3 DNA: TGTGCAAGCTATAAGGGAAACGCCTACGAGCAGTACTTC
CDR3 protein: CASYKGNAYEQYF

clone size: few
V gene: TRBV23-1
J gene: TRBJ1-4
D gene: TRBD1
CDR3 length: 18
CDR3 DNA: TGCGCCAGCAGTCAAATAAGGGACAGGGGGCCCTTTAATGAAAAACTGTTTTTT
CDR3 protein: CASSQIRDRGPFNEKLFF

clone size: -
V gene: TRBV6-5
J gene: TRBJ1-1
D gene: TRBD1
CDR3 length: 15
CDR3 DNA: TGTGCCAGCAGTTACTCTGTCCTGGGGACAGGGGAAGCTTTCTTT
CDR3 protein: CASSYSVLGTGEAFF

clone size: few
V gene: TRBV19
J gene: TRBJ2-7
D gene: TRBD1
CDR3 length: 16
CDR3 DNA: TGTGCCAGTAGTTACACCGGGACAGGGATCCCCTACGAGCAGTACTTC
CDR3 protein: CASSYTGTGIPYEQYF

clone size: -
V gene: TRBV7-2
J gene: TRBJ1-5
D gene: -
CDR3 length: 15
CDR3 DNA: TGTGCCAGCAGCAACTGGGGTCCAGATCGGCAGCCCCAGCATTTT
CDR3 protein: CASSNWGPDRQPQHF

clone size: few
V gene: TRBV6-5
J gene: TRBJ2-3
D gene: -
CDR3 length: 14
CDR3 DNA: TGTGCCAGCAGTACTCAGGGGAGCACAGATACGCAGTATTTT
CDR3 protein: CASSTQGSTDTQYF

clone size: -
V gene: TRBV27
J gene: TRBJ1-1
D gene: -
CDR3 length: 13
CDR3 DNA: TGTGCCAGCAGTTTCCCCGGGGCCGTTGAAGCTTTCTTT
CDR3 protein: CASSFPGAVEAFF

clone size: -
V gene: TRBV28
J gene: TRBJ2-6
D gene: -
CDR3 length: 14
CDR3 DNA: TGTGCCAGCCGGGGGGCCGATGGGGCCAACGTCCTGACTTTC
CDR3 protein: CASRGADGANVLTF

clone size: few
V gene: TRBV5-4
J gene: TRBJ2-1
D gene: -
CDR3 length: 15
CDR3 DNA: TGTGCCAGCAGCGTCGTAGTGCGGTCGTACAATGAGCAGTTCTTC
CDR3 protein: CASSVVVRSYNEQFF

clone size: -
V gene: TRBV5-1
J gene: TRBJ2-2
D gene: -
CDR3 length: 14
CDR3 DNA: TGCGCCAGCAGTATGGTACTGAACACCGGGGAGCTGTTTTTT
CDR3 protein: CASSMVLNTGELFF

clone size: -
V gene: TRBV7-8
J gene: TRBJ1-4
D gene: TRBD1
CDR3 length: 17
CDR3 DNA: TGTGCCAGCAGCGGGGACAGGGGGCGCAGGTTTCGGGAAAAACTGTTTTTT
CDR3 protein: CASSGDRGRRFREKLFF

clone size: -
V gene: TRBV6-5
J gene: TRBJ1-3
D gene: TRBD1
CDR3 length: 14
CDR3 DNA: TGTGCCAGCAGCCGGGGGGACAGGGCCAACACCATATATTTT
CDR3 protein: CASSRGDRANTIYF

clone size: -
V gene: TRBV10-3
J gene: TRBJ1-1
D gene: -
CDR3 length: 14
CDR3 DNA: TGTGCCATCGCCTTGGACAAGAAGTCCACTGAAGCTTTCTTT
CDR3 protein: CAIALDKKSTEAFF

clone size: few
V gene: TRBV19
J gene: TRBJ2-1
D gene: -
CDR3 length: 16
CDR3 DNA: TGTGCCAGTAGTATAAGGCTCGGCGGGGATTACAATGAGCAGTTCTTC
CDR3 protein: CASSIRLGGDYNEQFF

clone size: few
V gene: TRBV29-1
J gene: TRBJ2-3
D gene: TRBD1
CDR3 length: 15
CDR3 DNA: TGCAGCGTTGAAGATTTACAGGGGGGCACAGATACGCAGTATTTT
CDR3 protein: CSVEDLQGGTDTQYF

clone size: few
V gene: TRBV2
J gene: TRBJ2-3
D gene: -
CDR3 length: 13
CDR3 DNA: TGTGCCAGCAGTGAAACCCACACTGATACGCAGTATTTT
CDR3 protein: CASSETHTDTQYF

clone size: -
V gene: TRBV15
J gene: TRBJ2-7
D gene: -
CDR3 length: 15
CDR3 DNA: TGTGCCACCAGCAGAGTTCAAGTGGGATCCTACGAGCAGTACTTC
CDR3 protein: CATSRVQVGSYEQYF

clone size: -
V gene: TRBV6-5
J gene: TRBJ2-5
D gene: -
CDR3 length: 14
CDR3 DNA: TGTGCCAGCAGTTACTCTGGACAGCAAGAGACCCAGTACTTC
CDR3 protein: CASSYSGQQETQYF

clone size: few
V gene: TRBV7-2
J gene: TRBJ2-3
D gene: TRBD1
CDR3 length: 16
CDR3 DNA: TGTGCCAGCAGCCCCAGGTGGGACAGGGGCACAGATACGCAGTATTTT
CDR3 protein: CASSPRWDRGTDTQYF

clone size: few
V gene: TRBV5-4
J gene: TRBJ1-4
D gene: TRBD1
CDR3 length: 16
CDR3 DNA: TGTGCCAGCAGCTTTGGACAGGAAGCAACTAATGAAAAACTGTTTTTT
CDR3 protein: CASSFGQEATNEKLFF

clone size: -
V gene: TRBV5-5
J gene: TRBJ1-4
D gene: -
CDR3 length: 12
CDR3 DNA: TGTGCCAGCAGCTCCCTTTCTGAAAAACTGTTTTTT
CDR3 protein: CASSSLSEKLFF

clone size: few
V gene: TRBV6-1
J gene: TRBJ2-5
D gene: -
CDR3 length: 13
CDR3 DNA: TGTGCCAGCATTGGGGGGAAGGGAGAGACCCAGTACTTC
CDR3 protein: CASIGGKGETQYF

clone size: few
V gene: TRBV9
J gene: TRBJ1-3
D gene: -
CDR3 length: 14
CDR3 DNA: TGTGCCAGCAGCGTCGGGGGTACTGGAAACACCATATATTTT
CDR3 protein: CASSVGGTGNTIYF

clone size: few
V gene: TRBV25-1
J gene: TRBJ1-2
D gene: -
CDR3 length: 12
CDR3 DNA: TGTGCCAGCAGTGACCGACAGGATGGCTACACCTTC
CDR3 protein: CASSDRQDGYTF

clone size: few
V gene: TRBV5-1
J gene: TRBJ2-5
D gene: TRBD1
CDR3 length: 16
CDR3 DNA: TGCGCCAGCAGCTTGGGCCCCGGACAGGACCAAGAGACCCAGTACTTC
CDR3 protein: CASSLGPGQDQETQYF

clone size: few
V gene: TRBV5-1
J gene: TRBJ2-7
D gene: -
CDR3 length: 13
CDR3 DNA: TGCGCCAGCAGCTTGGCCGGGAAGGACGAGCAGTACTTC
CDR3 protein: CASSLAGKDEQYF

clone size: -
V gene: TRBV7-2
J gene: TRBJ1-5
D gene: -
CDR3 length: 15
CDR3 DNA: TGTGCCAGCAGGCCGACCACGAATGGGAAGCAGCCCCAGCATTTT
CDR3 protein: CASRPTTNGKQPQHF

clone size: few
V gene: TRBV19
J gene: TRBJ1-5
D gene: TRBD1
CDR3 length: 14
CDR3 DNA: TGTGCCAGTAGTGCAGACAGGGGCGGTCAGCCCCAGCATTTT
CDR3 protein: CASSADRGGQPQHF

clone size: -
V gene: TRBV7-9
J gene: TRBJ1-1
D gene: TRBD1
CDR3 length: 17
CDR3 DNA: TGTGCCAGCAGCTCGACAGGGGAAGGGGGATTAAACACTGAAGCTTTCTTT
CDR3 protein: CASSSTGEGGLNTEAFF

clone size: -
V gene: TRBV4-3
J gene: TRBJ1-2
D gene: -
CDR3 length: 15
CDR3 DNA: TGCGCCAGCAGCCAAGATAGGAAAAGGAACTATGGCTACACCTTC
CDR3 protein: CASSQDRKRNYGYTF

clone size: -
V gene: TRBV6-6
J gene: TRBJ2-5
D gene: -
CDR3 length: 15
CDR3 DNA: TGTGCCAGCAGTTACAATACGGGAGCTGGGGAGACCCAGTACTTC
CDR3 protein: CASSYNTGAGETQYF

clone size: -
V gene: TRBV4-3
J gene: TRBJ1-2
D gene: TRBD1
CDR3 length: 15
CDR3 DNA: TGCGCCAGCAGCCAAGAAGACAGGGGCTACTATGGCTACACCTTC
CDR3 protein: CASSQEDRGYYGYTF

clone size: few
V gene: TRBV9
J gene: TRBJ1-3
D gene: -
CDR3 length: 13
CDR3 DNA: TGTGCCAGCAGCGTAGAAGCTGGAAACACCATATATTTT
CDR3 protein: CASSVEAGNTIYF

clone size: few
V gene: TRBV28
J gene: TRBJ2-3
D gene: TRBD2
CDR3 length: 15
CDR3 DNA: TGTGCCAGCAGCACTCGGACTAGCGGGGAAGATACGCAGTATTTT
CDR3 protein: CASSTRTSGEDTQYF

clone size: -
V gene: TRBV29-1
J gene: TRBJ1-2
D gene: -
CDR3 length: 14
CDR3 DNA: TGCAGCGTTCACTTCCTAATGTCCCTGGGGGGCTACACCTTC
CDR3 protein: CSVHFLMSLGGYTF

clone size: -
V gene: TRBV7-9
J gene: TRBJ1-2
D gene: -
CDR3 length: 14
CDR3 DNA: TGTGCCAGCAGCGTACAGGGAATTAGCTATGGCTACACCTTC
CDR3 protein: CASSVQGISYGYTF

clone size: -
V gene: TRBV7-9
J gene: TRBJ1-2
D gene: -
CDR3 length: 15
CDR3 DNA: TGTGCCAGCAGCTTAGGGGTGGACAGCTCCTATGGCTACACCTTC
CDR3 protein: CASSLGVDSSYGYTF

clone size: few
V gene: TRBV4-3
J gene: TRBJ1-4
D gene: -
CDR3 length: 15
CDR3 DNA: TGCGCCAGCAGCCAATTTCGAGGATCTAATGAAAAACTGTTTTTT
CDR3 protein: CASSQFRGSNEKLFF

clone size: few
V gene: TRBV7-2
J gene: TRBJ1-3
D gene: -
CDR3 length: 16
CDR3 DNA: TGTGCCAGCAGCTTAGTGGGGAGGATTGCTGGAAACACCATATATTTT
CDR3 protein: CASSLVGRIAGNTIYF

clone size: -
V gene: TRBV2
J gene: TRBJ2-1
D gene: TRBD2
CDR3 length: 15
CDR3 DNA: TGTGCCAGCAGTGGGGACTACCTAAGAAACAATGAGCAGTTCTTC
CDR3 protein: CASSGDYLRNNEQFF

clone size: few
V gene: TRBV9
J gene: TRBJ1-5
D gene: -
CDR3 length: 14
CDR3 DNA: TGTGCCAGCAGCGTAGGGTACCACAATCAGCCCCAGCATTTT
CDR3 protein: CASSVGYHNQPQHF

clone size: -
V gene: TRBV7-9
J gene: TRBJ1-3
D gene: -
CDR3 length: 14
CDR3 DNA: TGTGCCAGCAGCCCACCGGCCTCTGGAAACACCATATATTTT
CDR3 protein: CASSPPASGNTIYF

clone size: -
V gene: TRBV4-2
J gene: TRBJ2-1
D gene: TRBD2
CDR3 length: 15
CDR3 DNA: TGTGCCAGCAGCCAACTAGCGGGGGCCTACAATGAGCAGTTCTTC
CDR3 protein: CASSQLAGAYNEQFF

clone size: -
V gene: TRBV4-3
J gene: TRBJ2-1
D gene: -
CDR3 length: 15
CDR3 DNA: TGCGCCAGCAGCCCGGCGGGGAGCTCCTACAATGAGCAGTTCTTC
CDR3 protein: CASSPAGSSYNEQFF

clone size: -
V gene: TRBV28
J gene: TRBJ2-1
D gene: -
CDR3 length: 16
CDR3 DNA: TGTGCCAGCAGTTTTTGGTCAGGCCTAGGGTCTAATGAGCAGTTCTTC
CDR3 protein: CASSFWSGLGSNEQFF